This passage covers 22 T cell receptor beta chains from one sample sequenced in a study of blood T cell repertoires in COVID-19. This table comes from immunoSEQ multiplex PCR, and its TCRdb copy is limited to in-frame clones, with some not included. The profile shows about 28,000 clones, roughly 90% of them singletons. The sequenced sample consisted of peripheral blood. The receptor set was obtained from a human donor in a cohort sampled during active COVID-19.

This clone was detected only once. The chain joins TRBV9 to TRBJ2-1; 8 bases are shared with TRBD2. The junction had 8 bases not matched to a gene; V was cut back by 3 bases and J by 0 bases. Germline V gene lookup returns CDR1 SGDLS and CDR2 YYNGEE. The CDR3 is made up of 17 amino acids. CDR3 protein: CASSGGRRGVSYNEQFF. Written as DNA, the CDR3 is TGTGCCAGCAGCGGGGGCCGGCGGGGGGTCTCCTACAATGAGCAGTTCTTC.

The CDR3 sequence is CASSTGQGSGTEAFF. CDR3 nucleotide sequence: TGCGCCAGCAGCACGGGACAGGGGTCAGGGACTGAAGCTTTCTTT. The V and J genes are TRBV5-1 and TRBJ1-1, with TRBD1 matching over 10 bases. The CDR3 is 15 residues long. From germline, CDR1 is SGHRS and CDR2 YFSETQ. V was clipped by 4 bases and J by 5 bases; unmatched bases: 8.

J is TRBJ1-1 and V is TRBV6-6; D is ambiguous. The ends were cut back, 0 bases at V and 1 base at J, with 9 bases in the middle. CDR3 length: 15 amino acids. Germline V CDR1 and CDR2: MNHNY, SVGAGI (reference sequence). The CDR3 reads CASSYSIEGNTEAFF. The CDR3 coding sequence is TGTGCCAGCAGTTACTCCATTGAGGGGAACACTGAAGCTTTCTTT.

The rearrangement links TRBV4-1 to TRBJ1-5, with TRBD1 matching over 7 bases. CDR1 is MGHRA, CDR2 YSYEKL, per germline. V lost 3 bases to trimming and J lost 4 bases; unmatched junction nucleotides: 9. This CDR3 region has 16 residues. The CDR3 DNA reads TGCGCCAGCAGCCAGCAGATACAGGGGCGAAATCAGCCCCAGCATTTT. It yields the protein CASSQQIQGRNQPQHF.

The chain is built from TRBV12-3 or TRBV12-4 and TRBJ1-1; no firm D call. This CDR3 has 13 amino acids. V was clipped by 2 bases and J by 8 bases, with 12 bases between them. CDR3 in amino acids: CASSLQAYLEAFF. CDR3 coding DNA: TGTGCCAGCAGTTTACAGGCCTACCTAGAAGCTTTCTTT.

This chain connects TRBV6-4 to TRBJ2-2, with D perhaps matching TRBD1 (6 bases). The CDR3 is 16 amino acids. The V gene's germline CDR1 is MRHNA and CDR2 SNTAGT. Trimming removed 3 bases from V and 1 base from J, with 12 bases in between. The CDR3, as DNA: TGTGCCAGCAGTGATTGGGGGCGAGGGAACACCGGGGAGCTGTTTTTT. Amino acids: CASSDWGRGNTGELFF.

The rearrangement uses TRBV5-1 and TRBJ2-5; 10 bases align to TRBD1. Germline V CDR1 and CDR2: SGHRS, YFSETQ. The CDR3 consists of 16 residues. With 0 bases clipped from V and 2 bases from J, the junction kept 4 bases outside the gene matches. The chain's CDR3 is CASSLVSGQGQETQYF. The CDR3 DNA reads TGCGCCAGCAGCTTGGTTTCGGGACAGGGGCAAGAGACCCAGTACTTC.

The genes are TRBV19 and TRBJ2-5; TRBD2 matches 8 bases. Trimming at V came to 3 bases and at J to 7 bases, leaving 10 bases not matched to a gene. Germline V lookup: CDR1 LNHDA, CDR2 SQIVND (reference sequence). This CDR3 contains 15 residues. In nucleotides, the CDR3 is TGTGCCAGTAGTATGCGGGGACTAGGGGGATCGACCCAGTACTTC. Protein sequence: CASSMRGLGGSTQYF. Filled out from reference TRBV19 and TRBJ2-5, the complete variable domain reads DGGITQSPKYLFRKEGQNVTLSCEQNLNHDAMYWYRQDPGQGLRLIYYSQIVNDFQKGDIAEGYSVSREKKESFPLTVTSAQKNPTAFYLCASSMRGLGGSTQYFGPGTRLLVL.

The chain joins TRBV2 to TRBJ2-7, with TRBD1 matching over 10 bases. Trimming cost V 5 bases and J 6 bases; bases outside gene matches: 13. The CDR3 is 16 residues long. CDR1 SNHLY and CDR2 FYNNEI come from the germline V gene. CDR3 in amino acids: CASSLNLGTGELEQYF. CDR3 sequence (DNA): TGTGCCAGCAGTCTAAACCTCGGGACAGGGGAGCTCGAGCAGTACTTC.

The V gene is TRBV5-1, the J gene TRBJ2-7; tentative D call: TRBD1 (5 bases). Germline V lookup: CDR1 SGHRS, CDR2 YFSETQ. The V end lost 2 bases, the J end lost 2 bases, and 8 bases lay between the germline ends. The CDR3 spans 13 residues. CDR3: CASSLEGAYEQYF. The DNA for the CDR3 is TGCGCCAGCAGCTTAGAAGGGGCCTACGAGCAGTACTTC.

The rearrangement links TRBV9 to TRBJ2-5; TRBD2 matches 8 bases. Trimming at V came to 4 bases and at J to 1 base, leaving 3 bases not matched to a gene. CDR3 length equals 14 residues. The germline gives CDR1 SGDLS, CDR2 YYNGEE. CDR3 sequence reads: CASSTLAGQETQYF. CDR3 nucleotide sequence: TGTGCCAGCAGCACCCTAGCGGGCCAAGAGACCCAGTACTTC.

The CDR3 protein is CASSLGTGPDGEQYF. The CDR3 nucleotides read TGTGCCAGCAGCTTGGGGACAGGGCCTGACGGCGAGCAGTACTTC. The rearrangement uses TRBV5-4 and TRBJ2-7, with 8 bases lining up with TRBD1. V lost 0 bases to trimming and J lost 6 bases; unmatched junction nucleotides: 8. The CDR3 has 15 amino acids. Germline V gene data show CDR1 as SGHNT and CDR2 as YYREEE (reference sequence).

CDR3 protein: CASRRLAGADTQYF. Written as DNA, the CDR3 is TGTGCCAGCAGGCGACTAGCGGGGGCAGATACGCAGTATTTT. The rearrangement uses TRBV7-2 and TRBJ2-3, with 12 bases lining up with TRBD2. Losses at the gene ends were 6 bases for V and 4 bases for J; bases not matched to a gene: 2. The germline V gene encodes CDR1 SGHTA and CDR2 FQGNSA. The CDR3 is made up of 14 amino acids.

This chain connects TRBV6-4 to TRBJ2-1, with D possibly TRBD2 on 6 matching bases. The CDR3 covers 15 residues. From germline, CDR1 is MRHNA and CDR2 SNTAGT. V was trimmed by 4 bases and J by 4 bases, leaving 14 bases between them. The CDR3 DNA reads as TGTGCCAGCAGTGTCGGGGGAGGACGGTACAATGAGCAGTTCTTC. It translates to CASSVGGGRYNEQFF.

V usage is TRBV5-8 and J usage is TRBJ2-7; D unclear. V lost 1 base and J 9 bases, leaving 17 bases between the germline ends. The CDR3 runs 14 residues. Germline lookup yields CDR1 SGHTS and CDR2 YDEGEE. The CDR3 reads CASSLRVSFSGQYF. CDR3 nucleotides: TGTGCCAGCAGCTTGAGAGTGTCGTTCTCCGGGCAGTACTTC.

The J gene is TRBJ2-5, the V gene TRBV30; TRBD2 aligns across 8 bases. After removal of 3 bases from V and 4 bases from J, the junction contained 7 bases not matched to a gene. The V gene's germline CDR1 is GTSNPN and CDR2 SVGIG (reference sequence). The CDR3 totals 14 residues. The CDR3: CAWSKLRGGETQYF. For the CDR3, the DNA is TGTGCCTGGAGCAAATTACGGGGGGGAGAGACCCAGTACTTC.

This chain links TRBV7-2 with TRBJ2-3, with no clear D. The germline CDR1 and CDR2 sequences are SGHTA and FQGNSA. V lost 0 bases, J lost 4 bases, and 5 bases lay in between. CDR3 length: 13 residues. The CDR3 sequence is CASSLAPADTQYF. The DNA for the CDR3 is TGTGCCAGCAGCTTAGCTCCCGCAGATACGCAGTATTTT.

The V and J genes are TRBV6-5 and TRBJ1-2; TRBD1 matches at 10 bases. CDR3 length: 15 residues. V trimming: 6 bases; J trimming: 5 bases; junction bases outside the gene matches: 9. Per the germline V gene, CDR1 is MNHEY and CDR2 is SVGAGI. CDR3 amino acids: CASSPVPGQGYGYTF. The CDR3 bases are TGTGCCAGCAGCCCCGTTCCGGGACAGGGGTATGGCTACACCTTC.

The rearrangement joins TRBV9 to TRBJ2-6; D is perhaps TRBD2 (5 bases). CDR3 length equals 16 residues. The V gene lost 0 bases and the J gene lost 1 base, with 8 bases spanning the gap. Germline V CDR1 and CDR2: SGDLS, YYNGEE. The CDR3 here is CASSVAGISGANVLTF. The CDR3 DNA sequence: TGTGCCAGCAGCGTAGCGGGGATTTCTGGGGCCAACGTCCTGACTTTC.

This chain links TRBV6-2 or TRBV6-3 with TRBJ2-5; 8 bases are a match to TRBD2. CDR1 is MNHEY and CDR2 is SVGEGT in the germline V gene. Losses at the gene ends were 2 bases for V and 5 bases for J; bases not matched to a gene: 13. The CDR3 sequence is 17 residues long. CDR3 sequence (DNA): TGTGCCAGCAGTTACCCTTTCGGGGGGGCCGGCGGTGAGACCCAGTACTTC. Its translation: CASSYPFGGAGGETQYF.

This chain uses TRBV24-1 with TRBJ1-2; maybe TRBD1 (5 bases). The germline V gene encodes CDR1 KGHDR and CDR2 SFDVKD. The CDR3 has 14 amino acids. Trimming stripped 0 bases from V and 8 bases from J, with 12 bases between. The CDR3, as DNA: TGTGCCACCAGTGATTTGTTCAGGGCTCGGGGCTACACCTTC. Residues: CATSDLFRARGYTF.

V gene TRBV6-2 or TRBV6-3 combines with J gene TRBJ2-7, with TRBD1 matching over 8 bases. The CDR3 spans 14 residues. CDR1 and CDR2 from the germline V gene are MNHEY and SVGEGT. V lost 6 bases, J lost 5 bases, and 9 bases stayed unmatched. The CDR3 spells CASSSPRTGHEQYF. The CDR3, as DNA: TGTGCCAGCAGCTCCCCCCGGACAGGGCACGAGCAGTACTTC.